This section outlines one T cell receptor beta chain sequence together with its context. This clonotype was counted many times. This clone's antigen is unknown. Within one base of it there is no much larger clone, and no base qualities were kept. A patient counted as having stable Graves' hyperthyroidism if no progression to ophthalmopathy occurred over 18 months of follow-up. Hyperthyroidism patients were newly diagnosed, had a disease duration of under 2 months, and were aged 18 to 65 years. The study excluded patients with uncontrolled infections, other autoimmune diseases, pregnancy or lactation. Diagnoses relied on clinical symptoms, serum thyroxine and TRAb, thyroid ultrasound and orbital computed tomography. PBMCs were separated from roughly 10 ml of fresh peripheral blood using Ficoll-Paque density gradient centrifugation. Total RNA was extracted with Trizol reagent, and quality was checked on an Agilent 2100 Bioanalyzer.

This specimen belongs to a study of T cells in Graves' hyperthyroidism and ophthalmopathy (dated by TCRdb to between 2018 and 2021). Study-wide context: Peripheral blood was collected at initial diagnosis, before any treatment. TCR V-J signatures able to tell the groups apart were searched for in a discovery cohort of approximately 95 patients, of whom approximately 40 had Graves' ophthalmopathy and 57 had stable Graves' hyperthyroidism. An independent validation cohort of 18 to 20 hyperthyroidism patients and about 15 patients who later progressed to ophthalmopathy tested prospective prediction of ophthalmopathy. The approximately 95 discovery patients were divided at random into training and test sets in a 7:3 ratio. The study also compared thyroid tissue and blood T-cell repertoires from about six Graves' hyperthyroidism patients. After sampling, hyperthyroidism patients received methimazole starting at 30 mg daily, and ophthalmopathy patients received high-dose intravenous methylprednisolone. According to the paper, TCR Vbeta CDR3 sequencing was carried out on roughly 130 peripheral blood samples, which came from 40 to 45 ophthalmopathy, around 75 hyperthyroidism and roughly 17 progressor patients. Points the paper makes about the study in general: Ophthalmopathy was separated from stable hyperthyroidism by a 13 V-J signature model, with approximately 89% sensitivity and 81% to 83% specificity obtained in cross-validation and 80%/75% obtained in testing. During validation, the model predicted progression to ophthalmopathy a median of around six months ahead of onset, with approximately 70% sensitivity and roughly 75% specificity. Blood samples also contained most of the expanded thyroid clonotypes (frequency above 0.001), which suggests that blood repertoires may reflect thyroid immune responses. No statistical method was used to fix the sample size in advance, and group allocation was not hidden from the investigators.

Amplification of TCR beta CDR3 regions was carried out from RNA transcripts. The TCR CDR3 was subjected to a first round of RT-PCR using the HTBI primer set and the Qiagen OneStep RT-PCR kit. Libraries were constructed in a second round of multiplex PCR, after which size selection and purification were performed. The libraries were sequenced on an Illumina HiSeq2000 using paired-end 100 bp reads. In the source study's methods: Raw data were processed with SOAPnuke, discarding reads with adapters, uncalled bases, mean Phred below 15, or no exact constant-primer or identifier match. COPE v1.2.5 was used to merge high-quality paired reads, and clonotypes were defined as unique nucleotide sequences. Clonotypes were aligned to IMGT TRBV, TRBD and TRBJ reference segments using MiTCR v1.1. The analysis included only V-J combinations with a frequency above 0.0001, which together covered 98% to 99.2% of the repertoires. The TCS score was defined as F50 (clonal expansion) divided by E x V (chaos), with BLOSUM62-based TCRdist calculated between CDR3 peptides within each V-J. Welch's t-statistics and random forest reduced 500 to 650 V-J features to roughly 13, which were used in a naive Bayes classifier (R e1071). TCRdb reran the public reads through fastp at Q25 and MiXCR, keeping productive beta chains. CDR3 protein duplicates are merged, each entry listing the most common genes and DNA. The V and J calls were determined by TCRdb, not by the authors. The table for this sample lists around 210,000 distinct CDR3 sequences; roughly a sixth of them were counted only once. Jointly, the top ten make up about 56% of the sample.

The receptor was derived from a woman in her forties or fifties with Graves' hyperthyroidism. Sequencing was carried out using blood.

The CDR3 protein: CASSMSPRQGLINEQFF. The sequenced DNA: TGTGCCAGCAGTATGAGCCCCCGACAGGGGTTAATCAATGAGCAGTTCTTC. In this chain, TRBV2 is recombined with TRBJ2-1; 8 bases in the middle match TRBD1. The germline V gene yields SNHLY for CDR1 and FYNNEI for CDR2. The CDR3 has 17 amino acids, counting the end cysteine and phenylalanine. Of the read, only the CDR3 DNA is kept; its 51 bases are in frame from base 1. Here V drops 5 bases and J drops 6 bases, and the junction holds 15 bases not matched to any gene.